These 7 T cell receptor beta chains came from one sample sequenced in a study of PD-1 blockade in classical Hodgkin lymphoma (dated by TCRdb to 2020 to 2022). According to the study, the label for this sample's time point signals: cycle 2 day 1 (C2D1) of nivolumab. Relapse after autologous stem cell transplantation had occurred in all trial patients, and cohorts A, B and C were distinguished by prior brentuximab vedotin exposure. Libraries were built with the immunoSEQ multiplex PCR assay. TCRdb obtained this table from immuneACCESS and retained in-frame rearrangements with V and J assigned. These tables miss some clones; where compared with another copy, unresolved V genes account for less than half of the shortfall, and the remainder is unexplained. Present in this sample are 130,000 to 150,000 clones, about 81% of which were seen just once. The ten most abundant clones make up 7.5% to 9.5% of the sample.

The sequenced sample was peripheral blood mononuclear cells (PBMCs), obtained before the second cycle of nivolumab. All receptors derive from a human donor with classical Hodgkin lymphoma.

This rearrangement joins TRBV2 to TRBJ1-6; D is unresolved. Per germline, CDR1 SNHLY and CDR2 FYNNEI. This CDR3 region has 14 residues. The V and J ends lost 2 bases and 10 bases respectively, with 12 bases between them. In DNA, the CDR3 is TGTGCCAGCAGTGAAACCGGGCTTAGGTCACCCCTCCACTTT. It yields the protein CASSETGLRSPLHF.

This chain joins TRBV6-5 and TRBJ1-3, with a possible D match to TRBD1 (6 bases). Germline CDR1 reads MNHEY; CDR2 reads SVGAGI. There are 14 residues in the CDR3. V lost 6 bases to trimming and J lost 0 bases, with 9 bases between them. CDR3 residues: CASRRTVSGNTIYF. CDR3 sequence (DNA): TGTGCCAGCAGGCGGACAGTCTCTGGAAACACCATATATTTT.

The rearrangement joins TRBV7-3 to TRBJ1-1, with D possibly TRBD1 on 5 matching bases. The CDR3 is 13 amino acids. Per germline, CDR1 SGHTA and CDR2 FQGTGA. V was cut by 2 bases and J by 3 bases, with 7 bases left in between. The chain's CDR3 is CASSLLQDTEAFF. The CDR3 DNA follows: TGTGCCAGCAGCTTATTACAGGACACTGAAGCTTTCTTT.

The CDR3 DNA is TGTGCCAGCGCGGGGTCGATCTACTCTGGAAACACCATATATTTT. It encodes CASAGSIYSGNTIYF. The chain combines TRBV28 with TRBJ1-3; D gene ambiguous. From germline, CDR1 is MDHEN and CDR2 SYDVKM. The CDR3 sequence is 15 residues long. V lost 8 bases and J lost 0, with 14 bases in between.

The chain uses TRBV28 and TRBJ2-3; possibly TRBD2 for D (6 bases). V lost 7 bases to trimming and J lost 2 bases, with 16 bases between them. Germline loops: CDR1 MDHEN, CDR2 SYDVKM. This CDR3 spans 15 amino acids. In DNA, the CDR3 is TGTGCCAGCACCCCGGGAGTCTTCCACACAGATACGCAGTATTTT. Translated, it gives CASTPGVFHTDTQYF.

The chain employs TRBV4-2 and TRBJ2-1; TRBD2 agrees at 15 bases. Germline-derived CDR1 and CDR2 are LGHNA and YNFKEQ. Unmatched junction bases numbered 3, after V lost 0 bases and J lost 6 bases. The CDR3 spans 17 residues. The CDR3 is CASSQDRTSGRANEQFF. In DNA, the CDR3 is TGTGCCAGCAGCCAAGATAGGACTAGCGGGAGGGCCAATGAGCAGTTCTTC.

The CDR3 protein is CASSPSGNWKAGELFF. In DNA, the CDR3 is TGTGCCAGCTCACCGTCCGGGAATTGGAAAGCCGGGGAGCTGTTTTTT. The rearrangement joins TRBV18 to TRBJ2-2, with TRBD2 as a possible D gene (5 bases). V was shortened by 3 bases and J by 6 bases, with 17 bases between the two germline ends. Germline V gene sequence: CDR1 KGHSH, CDR2 LQKENI. The CDR3 runs 16 residues.